The 9 T cell receptor beta chains below all came from one sample that was sequenced in a study of OX40 agonist ivuxolimab in advanced cancers. Sequenced by immunoSEQ multiplex PCR; TCRdb stores in-frame clones only, minus some. The sample shows more than 100,000 clones, around 95% of them seen only once. Source: CD4+ or CD8+ T cells sorted from blood, taken in a trial of the OX40 agonist ivuxolimab. These receptors came from an adult with an advanced solid tumor such as melanoma, head and neck, liver or kidney cancer.

The chain is built from TRBV7-2 and TRBJ2-1; 11 bases match TRBD2. V was clipped by 1 base and J by 9 bases; unmatched bases: 5. This CDR3 has 15 amino acids. The germline CDR1 and CDR2 sequences are SGHTA and FQGNSA. Written as DNA, the CDR3 is TGTGCCAGCAGCTTAGTTACTAGCGGGAGAGGTGAGCAGTTCTTC. It codes for CASSLVTSGRGEQFF. Based on the CDR3 plus reference TRBV7-2 and TRBJ2-1, the full variable domain is GAGVSQSPSNKVTEKGKDVELRCDPISGHTALYWYRQSLGQGLEFLIYFQGNSAPDKSGLPSDRFSAERTGGSVSTLTIQRTQQEDSAVYLCASSLVTSGRGEQFFGPGTRLTVL.

The J gene is TRBJ2-1, the V gene TRBV5-4; no clear D gene. CDR3 length: 15 amino acids. Trimming removed 0 bases from V and 6 bases from J, with 13 bases in between. Germline CDR1 reads SGHNT; CDR2 reads YYREEE (reference sequence). The CDR3 nucleotides read TGTGCCAGCAGCTTGGGTATCCGACTTATCAATGAGCAGTTCTTC. This codes for CASSLGIRLINEQFF.

V gene TRBV18 combines with J gene TRBJ2-3, with D unresolved. Trimming shortened V by 2 bases and J by 2 bases, and 5 bases separated the two germline ends. The CDR3 loop spans 13 amino acids. Per germline, CDR1 KGHSH and CDR2 LQKENI. This CDR3 reads CASSPRVTDTQYF. For the CDR3, the DNA is TGTGCCAGCTCACCAAGGGTCACAGATACGCAGTATTTT.

This chain links TRBV25-1 with TRBJ1-4, with 9 bases that match TRBD1. Germline V gene data show CDR1 as MGHDK and CDR2 as SYGVNS. Trimming at V came to 4 bases and at J to 6 bases, leaving 6 bases not matched to a gene. CDR3 length equals 15 residues. Here the CDR3 reads CASSGHRGRDEKLFF. CDR3 DNA: TGTGCCAGCAGTGGCCACAGGGGGCGGGATGAAAAACTGTTTTTT.

The V and J genes are TRBV5-1 and TRBJ1-5; no clear D. CDR1 is SGHRS, CDR2 YFSETQ, per germline. V was pared by 5 bases and J by 5 bases, with 11 bases between. CDR3 length: 13 residues. CDR3 residues: CASRAARDQPQHF. In nucleotides, the CDR3 is TGCGCCAGCAGAGCCGCCCGGGATCAGCCCCAGCATTTT.

The rearrangement links TRBV19 to TRBJ1-1; TRBD1 matches 10 bases. Losses at the gene ends were 7 bases for V and 1 base for J; bases not matched to a gene: 9. This CDR3 contains 16 residues. Germline V lookup: CDR1 LNHDA, CDR2 SQIVND (reference sequence). The DNA for the CDR3 is TGTGCCAGTAAGACAGGGGGCGCGGGAACGAACACTGAAGCTTTCTTT. Its translation: CASKTGGAGTNTEAFF.

V usage is TRBV27 and J usage is TRBJ1-2; D not resolved. CDR1 MNHEY and CDR2 SMNVEV come from the germline V gene (reference sequence). The CDR3 length is 13 residues. The V and J ends lost 3 bases and 8 bases respectively, with 13 bases between them. The CDR3 DNA sequence: TGTGCCAGCAGTTTGTCGGCAGGAGGAGGCTACACCTTC. Protein product: CASSLSAGGGYTF.

The chain employs TRBV19 and TRBJ2-5; a possible D gene is TRBD2 (6 bases). The ends were cut back, 3 bases at V and 4 bases at J, with 9 bases in the middle. This CDR3 comprises 13 residues. The germline V gene encodes CDR1 LNHDA and CDR2 SQIVND (reference sequence). The CDR3 spells CASSIPGGETQYF. The CDR3 DNA sequence: TGTGCCAGTAGTATCCCCGGGGGAGAGACCCAGTACTTC.

V is TRBV9 and J is TRBJ2-7, with D perhaps TRBD1 (5 bases). From germline, CDR1 is SGDLS and CDR2 YYNGEE. V was trimmed by 1 base and J by 0 bases, leaving 8 bases between them. This CDR3 region has 14 residues. The CDR3: CASSVQGISYEQYF. CDR3 DNA: TGTGCCAGCAGCGTACAGGGCATCTCCTACGAGCAGTACTTC.